This T cell receptor (beta chain) was sequenced for a study of T cells after yellow fever vaccination. About the research overall: It was SMART-Seq v4 Ultra Low Input that prepared the fractions with low cell numbers.

Whole-study results and caveats: Contamination of FACS-sorted repertoires by abundant clonotypes from the bulk population could occur. Post-booster samples contained most primary-vaccination clones (approximately 96% CD4, about 85% CD8).

The V end was cut by 5 bases, the J end by 6 bases, with 13 bases between. This CDR3 has 13 amino acids. Germline lookup yields CDR1 SGHTA and CDR2 FQGNSA. Remarks on this clonotype: Its cognate antigen is unknown.

TCRdb re-derived calls from the 5' RACE reads in MiXCR, one entry per CDR3 protein. In the table there are about 580,000 distinct CDR3 sequences, 17% of which are singletons. This receptor was identified in a man between 18 and 35 years old who received the YFV17D yellow fever vaccine. The chain recombines TRBV7-2 with TRBJ1-1, with D possibly being TRBD1 (6 bases). The source was PBMCs, collected 5 to 6 days after the first yellow fever vaccination. CDR3 amino acids: CASSSVGASEAFF. CDR3 DNA sequence: TGTGCCAGCAGCAGTGTGGGGGCATCTGAAGCTTTCTTT.